This T cell receptor (beta chain) is from a study of blood T cell repertoires in COVID-19. Study details: Acute and convalescent COVID-19 specimens originated in the United States, Italy and Spain.

Methods used by the authors: Using reference gene primer amplification, nucleated cell counts were estimated. Profiled with immunoSEQ multiplex PCR; TCRdb holds only in-frame clones, not every one. V and J calls plus clone size are reproduced from that table; the DNA served to infer D and trimming. Of approximately 86,000 clones detected, nearly 90% appear once; the ten largest clones hold 8% to 9.5%. CDR3 size: 19 residues. The source is a man aged 45 to 65 with acute or convalescent COVID-19. The J gene is TRBJ1-6, the V gene TRBV21-1; TRBD1 was called by the table and not checked on the DNA. TRBV21-1 is termed a pseudogene. The sample taken for sequencing was peripheral blood. This CDR3 reads CASSKALLRLGVGNSPLHF. The CDR3 DNA reads as TGTGCCAGCAGCAAAGCGCTTTTACGATTAGGGGTCGGGAATTCACCCCTCCACTTT.